This T cell receptor beta chain comes out of a study of shared clonotypes between healthy human individuals. Overall study context: The study used three CD4 naive, three CD4 memory, two CD8 naive and one CD8 memory plate per donor.

Naive CD8 isolation took CD45RO-negative cells positively selected for CCR7 and excluded terminally differentiated effector memory CD45RA+ cells. Sequenced by immunoSEQ multiplex PCR; TCRdb stores in-frame clones only, minus some. This table holds approximately 2,000,000 clones, roughly 93% found once. Germline V gene data show CDR1 as SGHVS and CDR2 as FQNEAQ. The CDR3 length is 13 residues. V dropped 5 bases and J dropped 3 bases, with 11 bases sitting between them. This chain uses TRBV7-8 with TRBJ2-7; D is perhaps TRBD1 (5 bases). The sequenced material came from naive CD8+ T cells from PBMCs. The source of this sequence is a man aged 18 to 35 in good health. Some clones in this sample may be carry-over from other donors' samples. CDR3 loop: CASSPTGGYEQYF. The CDR3 DNA reads as TGTGCCAGCAGCCCTACAGGCGGCTACGAGCAGTACTTC.